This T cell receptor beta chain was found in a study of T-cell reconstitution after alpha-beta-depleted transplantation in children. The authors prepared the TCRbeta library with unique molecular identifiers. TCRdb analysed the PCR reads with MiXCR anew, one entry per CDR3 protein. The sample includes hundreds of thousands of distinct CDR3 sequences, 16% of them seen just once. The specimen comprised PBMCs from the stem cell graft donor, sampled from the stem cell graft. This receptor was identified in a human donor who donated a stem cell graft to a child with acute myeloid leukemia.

In DNA, the CDR3 is TGTGCCAGCAGCGTAGGACGGCTGGGCTCCTATAATTCACCCCTCCACTTT. It specifies CASSVGRLGSYNSPLHF. The gene calls are TRBV9 and TRBJ1-6; D gene ambiguous. CDR1 is SGDLS, CDR2 YYNGEE, per germline. This CDR3 region has 17 residues. V gave up 0 bases and J gave up 0 bases, with 10 bases separating them.